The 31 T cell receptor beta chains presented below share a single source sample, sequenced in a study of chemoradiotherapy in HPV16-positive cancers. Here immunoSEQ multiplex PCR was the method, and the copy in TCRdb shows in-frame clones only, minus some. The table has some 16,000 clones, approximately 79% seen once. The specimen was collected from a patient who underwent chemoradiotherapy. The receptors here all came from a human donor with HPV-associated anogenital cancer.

In nucleotides, the CDR3 is TGCGCCAGCAGCTTGACAGGGCCGAACACTGAAGCTTTCTTT. It encodes CASSLTGPNTEAFF. This chain links TRBV5-1 with TRBJ1-1; D possibly corresponds to TRBD1 (6 bases). V was trimmed by 1 base and J by 1 base, leaving 8 bases between them. The CDR3 extends over 14 amino acids. Germline V gene sequence: CDR1 SGHRS, CDR2 YFSETQ.

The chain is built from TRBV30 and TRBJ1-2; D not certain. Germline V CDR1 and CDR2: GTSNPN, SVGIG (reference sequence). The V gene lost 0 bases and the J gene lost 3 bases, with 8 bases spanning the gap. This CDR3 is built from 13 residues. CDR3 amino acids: CAWSVWTDYGYTF. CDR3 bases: TGTGCCTGGAGTGTTTGGACCGACTATGGCTACACCTTC.

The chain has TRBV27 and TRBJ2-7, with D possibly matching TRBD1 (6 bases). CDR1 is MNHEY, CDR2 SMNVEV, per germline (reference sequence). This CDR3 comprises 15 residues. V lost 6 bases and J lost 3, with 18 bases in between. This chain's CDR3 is CASRRSGTIIYEQYF. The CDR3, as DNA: TGTGCCAGCAGGAGGTCCGGGACAATTATCTACGAGCAGTACTTC.

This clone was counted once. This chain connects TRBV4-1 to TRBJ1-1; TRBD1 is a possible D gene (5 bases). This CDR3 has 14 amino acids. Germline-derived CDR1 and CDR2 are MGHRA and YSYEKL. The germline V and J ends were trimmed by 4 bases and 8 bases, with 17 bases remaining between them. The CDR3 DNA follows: TGCGCCAGCAGCCTCGGGGCCCCTCTATCCGAAGCTTTCTTT. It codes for CASSLGAPLSEAFF.

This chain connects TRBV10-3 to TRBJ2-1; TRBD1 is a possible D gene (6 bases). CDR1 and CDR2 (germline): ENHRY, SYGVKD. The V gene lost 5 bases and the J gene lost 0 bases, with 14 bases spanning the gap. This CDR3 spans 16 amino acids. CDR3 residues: CAISLRTEGSYNEQFF. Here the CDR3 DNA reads TGTGCCATCAGTCTCAGGACAGAAGGCTCCTACAATGAGCAGTTCTTC.

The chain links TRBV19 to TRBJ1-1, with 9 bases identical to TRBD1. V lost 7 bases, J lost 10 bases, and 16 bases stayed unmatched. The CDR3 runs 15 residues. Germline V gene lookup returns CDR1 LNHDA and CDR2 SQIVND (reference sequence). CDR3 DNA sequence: TGTGCCAGTACCTCCCCCCGGACAGGGGAGGATGCAGCTTTCTTT. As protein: CASTSPRTGEDAAFF.

The CDR3 is CASSPGQGFLTYEQYF. The DNA of the CDR3 is TGTGCCAGCAGTCCAGGACAGGGTTTTTTAACCTACGAGCAGTACTTC. The rearrangement links TRBV27 to TRBJ2-7, with 8 bases identical to TRBD1. Germline loops: CDR1 MNHEY, CDR2 SMNVEV (reference sequence). The CDR3 length is 16 residues. V shed 5 bases, J shed 2 bases, and the junction held 11 bases outside the gene matches.

CDR3 nucleotide sequence: TGTGCCAGCAGCCAAGGCGCCGGGGCGACCGGGGAGCTGTTTTTT. Encoded protein: CASSQGAGATGELFF. V and J are TRBV4-2 and TRBJ2-2; D may be TRBD1 or TRBD2 (5 bases each). Trimming removed 1 base at V and 5 bases at J, with 11 bases between. Germline CDR1 LGHNA, CDR2 YNFKEQ. The CDR3 covers 15 residues.

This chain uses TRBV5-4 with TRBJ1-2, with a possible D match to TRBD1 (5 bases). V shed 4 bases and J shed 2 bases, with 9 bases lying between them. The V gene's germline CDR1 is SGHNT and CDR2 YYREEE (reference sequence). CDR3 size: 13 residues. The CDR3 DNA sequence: TGTGCCAGCAGCAGGGACTACAACTATGGCTACACCTTC. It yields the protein CASSRDYNYGYTF.

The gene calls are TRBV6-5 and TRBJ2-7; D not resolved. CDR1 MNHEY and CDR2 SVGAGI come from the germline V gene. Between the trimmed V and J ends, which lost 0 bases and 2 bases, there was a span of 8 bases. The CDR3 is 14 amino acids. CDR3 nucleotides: TGTGCCAGCAGTTACTCGTCAAAACCCTACGAGCAGTACTTC. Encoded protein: CASSYSSKPYEQYF.

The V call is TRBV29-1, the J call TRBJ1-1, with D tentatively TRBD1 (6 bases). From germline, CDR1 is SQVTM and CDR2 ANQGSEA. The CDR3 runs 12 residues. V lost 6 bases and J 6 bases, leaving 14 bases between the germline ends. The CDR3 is CSVALQGAEAFF. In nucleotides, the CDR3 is TGCAGCGTCGCACTACAGGGCGCTGAAGCTTTCTTT.

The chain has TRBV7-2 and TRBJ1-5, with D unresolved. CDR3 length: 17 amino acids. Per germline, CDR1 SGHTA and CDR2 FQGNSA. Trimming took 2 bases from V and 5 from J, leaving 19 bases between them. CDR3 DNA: TGTGCCAGCAGCTTACGGGGTAGGTTAGGAGCTCATCAGCCCCAGCATTTT. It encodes CASSLRGRLGAHQPQHF.

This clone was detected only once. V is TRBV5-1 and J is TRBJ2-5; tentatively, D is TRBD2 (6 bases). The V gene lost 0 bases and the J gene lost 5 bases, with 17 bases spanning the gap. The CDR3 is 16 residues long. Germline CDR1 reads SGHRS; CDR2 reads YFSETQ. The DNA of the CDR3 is TGCGCCAGCAGCTTGGCCCCCGCCCGAAGCGGGGAGACCCAGTACTTC. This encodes CASSLAPARSGETQYF. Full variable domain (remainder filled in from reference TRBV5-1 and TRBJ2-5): KAGVTQTPRYLIKTRGQQVTLSCSPISGHRSVSWYQQTPGQGLQFLFEYFSETQRNKGNFPGRFSGRQFSNSRSEMNVSTLELGDSALYLCASSLAPARSGETQYFGPGTRLLVL.

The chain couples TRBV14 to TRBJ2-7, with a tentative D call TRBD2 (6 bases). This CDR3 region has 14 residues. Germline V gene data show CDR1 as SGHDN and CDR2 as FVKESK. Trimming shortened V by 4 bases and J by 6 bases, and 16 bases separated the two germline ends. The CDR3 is CASSPHVSGGEQYF. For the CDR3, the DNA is TGTGCCAGCAGCCCCCATGTTTCCGGGGGCGAGCAGTACTTC.

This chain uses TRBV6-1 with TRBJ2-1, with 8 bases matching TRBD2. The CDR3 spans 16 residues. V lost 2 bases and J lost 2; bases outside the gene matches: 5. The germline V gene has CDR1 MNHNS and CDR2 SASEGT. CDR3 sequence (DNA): TGTGCCAGCAGTGAATCGGGGGGGTCTACCTACAATGAGCAGTTCTTC. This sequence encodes CASSESGGSTYNEQFF.

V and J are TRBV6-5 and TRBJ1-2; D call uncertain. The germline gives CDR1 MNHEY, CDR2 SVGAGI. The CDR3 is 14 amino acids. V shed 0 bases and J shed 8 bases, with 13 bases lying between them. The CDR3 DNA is TGTGCCAGCAGTTACTCGAGCGGGGTCTGGGGCTACACCTTC. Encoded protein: CASSYSSGVWGYTF.

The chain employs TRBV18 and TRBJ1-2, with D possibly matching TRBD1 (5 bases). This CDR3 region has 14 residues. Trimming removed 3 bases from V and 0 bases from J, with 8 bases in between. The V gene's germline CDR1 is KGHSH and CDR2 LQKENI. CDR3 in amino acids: CASSPDRANYGYTF. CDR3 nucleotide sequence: TGTGCCAGCTCACCTGACAGAGCTAACTATGGCTACACCTTC.

The CDR3 DNA reads as TGTGCCAGCAGTGAAGGGACAGGGGGCACCTACAATGAGCAGTTCTTC. Residues: CASSEGTGGTYNEQFF. The chain uses TRBV6-1 and TRBJ2-1; 11 bases fit TRBD1. The length of the CDR3 is 16 residues. Per germline, CDR1 MNHNS and CDR2 SASEGT. V trimming: 1 base; J trimming: 2 bases; junction bases outside the gene matches: 1.

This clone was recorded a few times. CDR3 in amino acids: CASSLSGGAADTQYF. The CDR3 DNA reads TGTGCCAGCAGCCTTAGCGGGGGGGCGGCAGATACGCAGTATTTT. The rearrangement joins TRBV7-8 to TRBJ2-3; 11 bases are shared with TRBD2. CDR1 SGHVS and CDR2 FQNEAQ come from the germline V gene. This CDR3 region has 15 residues. V dropped 5 bases and J dropped 4; count of bases not matched to a gene: 5.

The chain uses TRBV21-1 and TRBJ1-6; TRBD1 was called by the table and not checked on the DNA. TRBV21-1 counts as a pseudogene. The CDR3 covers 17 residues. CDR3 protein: CASSKARGQAINSPLHF. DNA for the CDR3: TGTGCCAGCAGCAAAGCAAGAGGACAGGCAATCAATTCACCCCTCCACTTT.

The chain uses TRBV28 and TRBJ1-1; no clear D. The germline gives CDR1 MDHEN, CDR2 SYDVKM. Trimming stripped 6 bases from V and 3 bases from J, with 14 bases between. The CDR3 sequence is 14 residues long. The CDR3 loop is CASRTPERDTEAFF. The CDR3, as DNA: TGTGCCAGCAGGACCCCTGAACGGGACACTGAAGCTTTCTTT.

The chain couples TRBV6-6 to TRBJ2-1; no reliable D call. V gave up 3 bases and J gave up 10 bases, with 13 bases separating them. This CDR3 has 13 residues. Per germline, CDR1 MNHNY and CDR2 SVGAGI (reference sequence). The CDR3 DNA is TGTGCCAGCAGTTATGGCGGAGAGTCCGAGCAGTTCTTC. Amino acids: CASSYGGESEQFF.

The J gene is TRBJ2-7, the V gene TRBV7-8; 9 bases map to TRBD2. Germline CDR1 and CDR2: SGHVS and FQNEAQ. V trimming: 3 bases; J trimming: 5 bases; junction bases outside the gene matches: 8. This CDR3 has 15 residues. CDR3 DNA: TGTGCCAGCAGCTTCCTAGGACTAGCGACCGACGAGCAGTACTTC. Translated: CASSFLGLATDEQYF.

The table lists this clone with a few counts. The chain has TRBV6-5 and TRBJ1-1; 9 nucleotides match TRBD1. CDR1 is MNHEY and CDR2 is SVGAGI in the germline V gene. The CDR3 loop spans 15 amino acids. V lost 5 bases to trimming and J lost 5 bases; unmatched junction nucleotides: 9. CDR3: CASSVTGGATTEAFF. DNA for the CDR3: TGTGCCAGCAGTGTCACAGGGGGCGCGACTACTGAAGCTTTCTTT.

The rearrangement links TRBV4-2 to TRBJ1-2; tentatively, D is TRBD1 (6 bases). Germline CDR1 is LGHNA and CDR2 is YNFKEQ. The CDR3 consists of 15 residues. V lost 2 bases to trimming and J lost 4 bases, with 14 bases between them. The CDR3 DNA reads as TGTGCCAGCAGCCAAAACCGACAGGTACGCTATGGCTACACCTTC. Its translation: CASSQNRQVRYGYTF.

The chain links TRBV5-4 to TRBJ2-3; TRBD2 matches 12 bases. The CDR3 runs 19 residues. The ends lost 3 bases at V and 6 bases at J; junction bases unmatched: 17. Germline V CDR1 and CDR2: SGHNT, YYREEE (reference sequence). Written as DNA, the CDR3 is TGTGCCAGCAGCTCGCCCTTCCAACTAGCGGGGGGCCTCGGGGATACGCAGTATTTT. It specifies CASSSPFQLAGGLGDTQYF.

The CDR3 reads CASSPHSGNSYEQYF. As DNA, the CDR3 is TGTGCCAGCAGCCCCCATAGCGGGAACTCCTACGAGCAGTACTTC. V gene TRBV7-2 combines with J gene TRBJ2-7; 8 positions agree with TRBD2. V lost 5 bases, J lost 0 bases, and 6 bases stayed unmatched. CDR3 length equals 15 residues. In germline, CDR1 is SGHTA, CDR2 FQGNSA.

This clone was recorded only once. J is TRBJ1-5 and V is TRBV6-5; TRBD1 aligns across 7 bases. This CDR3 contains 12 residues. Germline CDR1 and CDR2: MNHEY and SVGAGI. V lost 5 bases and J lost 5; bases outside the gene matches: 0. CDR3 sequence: CASSTGDQPQHF. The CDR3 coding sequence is TGTGCCAGCAGTACAGGGGATCAGCCCCAGCATTTT.

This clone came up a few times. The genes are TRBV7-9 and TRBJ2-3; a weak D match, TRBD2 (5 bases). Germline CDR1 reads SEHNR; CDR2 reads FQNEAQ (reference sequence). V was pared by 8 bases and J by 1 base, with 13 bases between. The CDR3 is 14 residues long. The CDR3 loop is CASVGEIRTDTQYF. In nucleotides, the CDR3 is TGTGCCAGCGTCGGGGAAATTCGCACAGATACGCAGTATTTT.

CDR3 DNA sequence: TGTGCCAGCAGGCTCTCCACAGGGAACACTGAAGCTTTCTTT. It specifies CASRLSTGNTEAFF. This rearrangement joins TRBV27 to TRBJ1-1; possibly TRBD1 for D (5 bases). The CDR3 is made up of 14 amino acids. The V end was cut by 6 bases, the J end by 1 base, with 12 bases between. From germline, CDR1 is MNHEY and CDR2 SMNVEV (reference sequence).

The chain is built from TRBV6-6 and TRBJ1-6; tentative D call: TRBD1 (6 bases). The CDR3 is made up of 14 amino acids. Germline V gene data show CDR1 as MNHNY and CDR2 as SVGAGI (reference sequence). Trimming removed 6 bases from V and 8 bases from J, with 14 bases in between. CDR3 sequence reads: CASRKTGLDSPLHF. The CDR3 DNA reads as TGTGCCAGCAGAAAAACAGGGCTCGATTCACCCCTCCACTTT.